These T cell receptor beta chains were read from a single sample in a study of T cells after yellow fever vaccination. From the 5' RACE reads, TCRdb called clonotypes with MiXCR, one entry per CDR3 protein. This sample has 500,000 to 550,000 distinct CDR3 sequences; about a fifth occur once, and the top ten carry 16%. The sample consisted of PBMCs, taken approximately 20 days after the first yellow fever vaccination. The source of these receptors is a man aged 18 to 30 who received the YFV17D yellow fever vaccine. CDR3s leave out the opening cysteine and the closing phenylalanine or tryptophan. Clone size appears in some rows only: once, few, many, or a class for an expanded clone.

clone size: few
V gene: TRBV9
J gene: TRBJ2-2
CDR3 protein: ASSPLGGAFTGELF

clone size: many
V gene: TRBV7-9
J gene: TRBJ2-1
CDR3 protein: ASSYHNEQF

clone size: .
V gene: TRBV20-1
J gene: TRBJ2-3
CDR3 protein: SEKGLGTDTQY

clone size: .
V gene: TRBV4-1
J gene: TRBJ2-3
CDR3 protein: ASSQYGDTQY

clone size: .
V gene: TRBV9
J gene: TRBJ2-3
CDR3 protein: ASSVALALTDTQY

clone size: .
V gene: TRBV5-1
J gene: TRBJ2-5
CDR3 protein: ASNDRGGQETQY

clone size: .
V gene: TRBV7-9
J gene: TRBJ1-5
CDR3 protein: ASSFYTGSDQPQH

clone size: few
V gene: TRBV14
J gene: TRBJ1-2
CDR3 protein: ARGARHLFNYGYT

clone size: .
V gene: TRBV18
J gene: TRBJ1-4
CDR3 protein: ASSPINSRDEKLF

clone size: few
V gene: TRBV6-5
J gene: TRBJ2-2
CDR3 protein: ASSYSSGGAGELF

clone size: .
V gene: TRBV5-4
J gene: TRBJ2-2
CDR3 protein: ASSLERGLRDGSNTGELF

clone size: few
V gene: TRBV5-1
J gene: TRBJ2-6
CDR3 protein: AAARDPGSGANVLT

clone size: few
V gene: TRBV7-2
J gene: TRBJ2-7
CDR3 protein: ASSLASRNPPYEQY

clone size: .
V gene: TRBV4-1
J gene: TRBJ2-5
CDR3 protein: ASSQAPRGETQY

clone size: .
V gene: TRBV12-3/TRBV12-4
J gene: TRBJ2-2
CDR3 protein: ASPDRANTGELF

clone size: .
V gene: TRBV20-1
J gene: TRBJ1-5
CDR3 protein: SARDFYSNQPQH

clone size: .
V gene: TRBV7-2
J gene: TRBJ2-1
CDR3 protein: ASSLGLGGF

clone size: few
V gene: TRBV7-3
J gene: TRBJ1-1
CDR3 protein: ASRSTGAGTEAF

clone size: few
V gene: TRBV27
J gene: TRBJ1-5
CDR3 protein: ASSLLASGVGNQPQH

clone size: .
V gene: TRBV18
J gene: TRBJ2-3
CDR3 protein: ASSPFPDTQY

clone size: few
V gene: TRBV12-3/TRBV12-4
J gene: TRBJ1-2
CDR3 protein: ASSSVPGQGYGYT

clone size: .
V gene: TRBV6-2/TRBV6-3
J gene: TRBJ1-1
CDR3 protein: ASTGGFEVF

clone size: few
V gene: TRBV4-1
J gene: TRBJ2-1
CDR3 protein: ASSLSQAGMGQYNEQF

clone size: few
V gene: TRBV5-8
J gene: TRBJ2-5
CDR3 protein: ASSSTQGRWETQY

clone size: .
V gene: TRBV12-3/TRBV12-4
J gene: TRBJ1-6
CDR3 protein: ASSRYNSPLH

clone size: .
V gene: TRBV19
J gene: TRBJ2-3
CDR3 protein: ASSWSSSTDTQY

clone size: few
V gene: TRBV6-5
J gene: TRBJ2-3
CDR3 protein: ASSERGDTQY

clone size: few
V gene: TRBV21-1
J gene: TRBJ2-1
CDR3 protein: ASSKGPVENEQF

clone size: .
V gene: TRBV7-8
J gene: TRBJ1-5
CDR3 protein: ASSLAGGAMGTQH

clone size: .
V gene: TRBV6-1
J gene: TRBJ2-3
CDR3 protein: ASSELRDIYTDTQY

clone size: many
V gene: TRBV5-1
J gene: TRBJ2-1
CDR3 protein: ASSLASGGYNEQF

clone size: once
V gene: TRBV5-1
J gene: TRBJ1-1
CDR3 protein: ASSTGTEYTEAF

clone size: .
V gene: TRBV5-4
J gene: TRBJ2-1
CDR3 protein: ASSPPRSGYYNEQF

clone size: .
V gene: TRBV9
J gene: TRBJ1-6
CDR3 protein: ASSASGTGGDSPLH

clone size: few
V gene: TRBV20-1
J gene: TRBJ2-1
CDR3 protein: SAKPGYNEQF

clone size: .
V gene: TRBV24-1
J gene: TRBJ2-6
CDR3 protein: ATSDVEGWVLT

clone size: .
V gene: TRBV7-2
J gene: TRBJ2-2
CDR3 protein: ASSSGFRGEDTGELF

clone size: many
V gene: TRBV2
J gene: TRBJ2-7
CDR3 protein: ATTLTDSYEQY

clone size: .
V gene: TRBV30
J gene: TRBJ2-6
CDR3 protein: ACDRGSGANVLT

clone size: few
V gene: TRBV6-1
J gene: TRBJ2-5
CDR3 protein: ASNRLWDGTQY

clone size: .
V gene: TRBV3-1
J gene: TRBJ2-3
CDR3 protein: ASSPGLRVSTDTQY

clone size: .
V gene: TRBV12-3/TRBV12-4
J gene: TRBJ1-3
CDR3 protein: ASSHPDTIY

clone size: .
V gene: TRBV18
J gene: TRBJ1-5
CDR3 protein: ASSPSRQVNQPQH

clone size: few
V gene: TRBV7-2
J gene: TRBJ2-5
CDR3 protein: ASRFGGAGETQY

clone size: .
V gene: TRBV28
J gene: TRBJ2-1
CDR3 protein: AIGPGVLNEQF

clone size: few
V gene: TRBV15
J gene: TRBJ1-5
CDR3 protein: ATSSRLNQPQH

clone size: few
V gene: TRBV6-4
J gene: TRBJ2-3
CDR3 protein: ASSDAGTATDTQY

clone size: .
V gene: TRBV20-1
J gene: TRBJ1-2
CDR3 protein: SARTLWDGYT

clone size: few
V gene: TRBV2
J gene: TRBJ2-3
CDR3 protein: ASGGEYTDTQY

clone size: .
V gene: TRBV29-1
J gene: TRBJ1-1
CDR3 protein: SVEGVGNTEAF

clone size: few
V gene: TRBV27
J gene: TRBJ2-5
CDR3 protein: ASSSSGSQETQY

clone size: few
V gene: TRBV20-1
J gene: TRBJ1-2
CDR3 protein: SASSGGGSGSYGYT

clone size: .
V gene: TRBV7-6
J gene: TRBJ2-2
CDR3 protein: ASSLESLGELF